The 26 T cell receptor beta chains below were found in one sample sequenced in a study of T cell responses to AZD1222 COVID-19 vaccine. This table comes from immunoSEQ multiplex PCR, and its TCRdb copy is limited to in-frame clones, with some not included. The table lists some 120,000 clones, less than 90% of them singletons, with roughly 8% in the top ten. This sample comprised peripheral blood, obtained on day 0 of AZD1222 vaccination. The receptors were sampled from an adult in good health.

This chain links TRBV24-1 with TRBJ1-2; a weak D match, TRBD1 (6 bases). CDR3 length: 13 residues. V shed 3 bases and J shed 5 bases, with 9 bases lying between them. The germline CDR1 and CDR2 sequences are KGHDR and SFDVKD. CDR3 region: CATSDPGTYGYTF. CDR3 in DNA: TGTGCCACCAGTGATCCCGGGACATATGGCTACACCTTC.

The chain has TRBV28 and TRBJ2-2; weak D call: TRBD1 (6 bases). The V end was cut by 5 bases, the J end by 4 bases, with 20 bases between. From germline, CDR1 is MDHEN and CDR2 SYDVKM. This CDR3 is built from 17 residues. Written as DNA, the CDR3 is TGTGCCAGCAGTGTCAACAGGGTTCGGAGGCCCACCGGGGAGCTGTTTTTT. This sequence encodes CASSVNRVRRPTGELFF.

This clone occurred a few times. The chain joins TRBV6-6 to TRBJ2-3, with 8 positions matching TRBD2. With V trimmed by 2 bases and J by 2 bases, 3 bases remained unmatched. The CDR3 extends over 15 amino acids. Germline V gene data show CDR1 as MNHNY and CDR2 as SVGAGI (reference sequence). The CDR3 protein is CASSYRGGLTDTQYF. CDR3 sequence (DNA): TGTGCCAGCAGTTACCGCGGGGGGCTCACAGATACGCAGTATTTT.

CDR3 sequence reads: CASSYEGLDEQYF. In DNA form, the CDR3 reads TGTGCCAGCAGTTACGAGGGTTTGGACGAGCAGTACTTC. The rearrangement uses TRBV28 and TRBJ2-7, with TRBD2 as a possible D gene (5 bases). Germline CDR1 is MDHEN and CDR2 is SYDVKM. The CDR3 totals 13 residues. Trimming removed 4 bases from V and 5 bases from J, with 12 bases in between.

The V call is TRBV4-1, the J call TRBJ1-3; a weak D match, TRBD1 (5 bases). The CDR3 has 19 residues. Germline CDR1 is MGHRA and CDR2 is YSYEKL. The V gene lost 0 bases and the J gene lost 3 bases, with 21 bases spanning the gap. CDR3 protein: CASSQDLEGPGTFGNTIYF. CDR3 bases: TGCGCCAGCAGCCAAGATCTGGAGGGTCCCGGGACGTTTGGAAACACCATATATTTT.

This clone occurred once. The chain uses TRBV29-1 and TRBJ2-5, with 8 bases that match TRBD1. Germline lookup yields CDR1 SQVTM and CDR2 ANQGSEA. The ends lost 6 bases at V and 4 bases at J; junction bases unmatched: 4. This CDR3 has 12 residues. CDR3 sequence (DNA): TGCAGCGTGACAGGGGAAGCAGAGACCCAGTACTTC. Translation gives CSVTGEAETQYF.

This rearrangement joins TRBV6-5 to TRBJ1-6; the D gene is possibly TRBD1 (6 bases). Germline CDR1 is MNHEY and CDR2 is SVGAGI. The CDR3 covers 12 residues. V was clipped by 5 bases and J by 10 bases, with 9 bases between them. The CDR3, as DNA: TGTGCCAGCAGTAAGGGGGAGTCACCCCTCCACTTT. Translation: CASSKGESPLHF.

The rearrangement joins TRBV6-4 to TRBJ2-2, with a weak D call TRBD1 (6 bases). Germline assignment: CDR1 MRHNA and CDR2 SNTAGT. V lost 3 bases and J lost 4, with 15 bases in between. This CDR3 is built from 16 residues. The CDR3 loop reads CASSEGRGVSTGELFF. For the CDR3, the DNA is TGTGCCAGCAGTGAAGGCAGGGGAGTATCCACCGGGGAGCTGTTTTTT.

The CDR3 bases are TGTGCCGCCCCCGAACTAGGCGAAAAACTGTTTTTT. Translation gives CAAPELGEKLFF. This rearrangement joins TRBV30 to TRBJ1-4; D remains ambiguous. Deletions cut 8 bases from V and 8 bases from J, with 15 bases between. CDR3 length: 12 amino acids. Germline V gene lookup returns CDR1 GTSNPN and CDR2 SVGIG (reference sequence).

V is TRBV28 and J is TRBJ2-5; D may be TRBD1 or TRBD2 (5 bases each). The CDR3 is 14 amino acids. The V end was cut by 8 bases, the J end by 1 base, with 14 bases between. Looked up from germline, CDR1 is MDHEN and CDR2 is SYDVKM. As DNA, the CDR3 is TGTGCCAGCCGCCCAGGGACCGGCCAAGAGACCCAGTACTTC. This translates into CASRPGTGQETQYF.

The chain is built from TRBV5-1 and TRBJ2-7; 10 bases agree with TRBD2. The CDR3 extends over 16 amino acids. Germline CDR1 is SGHRS and CDR2 is YFSETQ. V dropped 4 bases and J dropped 3; count of bases not matched to a gene: 10. The CDR3 DNA reads TGCGCCAGCAGCCCCCGACTAGCGGGCTCCCACTACGAGCAGTACTTC. It codes for CASSPRLAGSHYEQYF.

The rearrangement links TRBV7-9 to TRBJ1-6; 9 bases map to TRBD1. The germline V gene has CDR1 SEHNR and CDR2 FQNEAQ (reference sequence). This CDR3 contains 14 residues. V was clipped by 6 bases and J by 7 bases; unmatched bases: 4. CDR3 DNA: TGTGCCAGCAGTAACAGGGGGCACAATTCACCCCTCCACTTT. Protein sequence: CASSNRGHNSPLHF.

This chain joins TRBV28 and TRBJ2-3; TRBD1 matches 9 bases. J gave up 6 bases and V 8 bases, and 21 bases lay outside the gene matches. There are 18 residues in the CDR3. From germline, CDR1 is MDHEN and CDR2 SYDVKM. The DNA for the CDR3 is TGTGCCAGCGGGGGTAGGGACAGGGTAAGGGACGGTCTGGATACGCAGTATTTT. This codes for CASGGRDRVRDGLDTQYF.

The gene calls are TRBV28 and TRBJ1-5; weak D call: TRBD1 (6 bases). Germline CDR1 and CDR2: MDHEN and SYDVKM. This CDR3 is built from 17 residues. Trimming cost V 8 bases and J 8 bases, with 28 bases left between them. Here the CDR3 DNA reads TGTGCCAGCTCGGGAGTGGTGGGTACAGGGACGGGGGAGCCCCAGCATTTT. As protein: CASSGVVGTGTGEPQHF. Full variable domain (remainder filled in from reference TRBV28 and TRBJ1-5): DVKVTQSSRYLVKRTGEKVFLECVQDMDHENMFWYRQDPGLGLRLIYFSYDVKMKEKGDIPEGYSVSREKKERFSLILESASTNQTSMYLCASSGVVGTGTGEPQHFGDGTRLSIL.

The chain employs TRBV9 and TRBJ2-2; 7 bases are a match to TRBD1. Germline assignment: CDR1 SGDLS and CDR2 YYNGEE. This CDR3 has 16 residues. V was clipped by 4 bases and J by 1 base; unmatched bases: 7. The CDR3 coding sequence is TGTGCCAGCAGCCCCCGACAGGGTGGGAACACCGGGGAGCTGTTTTTT. Its protein is CASSPRQGGNTGELFF.

This chain connects TRBV5-4 to TRBJ2-1, with a possible D match to TRBD2 (5 bases). The V end was cut by 2 bases, the J end by 14 bases, with 11 bases between. CDR3 length equals 11 residues. From germline, CDR1 is SGHNT and CDR2 YYREEE (reference sequence). CDR3 in DNA: TGTGCCAGCAGCTTCGGGGAGCAGAAGTTCTTC. The encoded protein is CASSFGEQKFF.

The V and J genes are TRBV18 and TRBJ1-6; D call uncertain. Trimming cost V 3 bases and J 10 bases, with 13 bases left between them. The CDR3 spans 14 residues. CDR1 is KGHSH and CDR2 is LQKENI in the germline V gene. DNA of the CDR3: TGTGCCAGCTCACCCTCCCCGACGGAATCACCCCTCCACTTT. Amino acids: CASSPSPTESPLHF.

J is TRBJ2-2 and V is TRBV5-1, with unresolved D. Trimming took off 7 bases at V and 3 bases at J, with 4 bases between the two ends. The CDR3 totals 11 residues. From germline, CDR1 is SGHRS and CDR2 YFSETQ. The CDR3 DNA sequence: TGCGCCAGCCGAGACACCGGGGAGCTGTTTTTT. Translating it yields CASRDTGELFF. The variable domain in full, with the rest retrieved from reference TRBV5-1 and TRBJ2-2, is KAGVTQTPRYLIKTRGQQVTLSCSPISGHRSVSWYQQTPGQGLQFLFEYFSETQRNKGNFPGRFSGRQFSNSRSEMNVSTLELGDSALYLCASRDTGELFFGEGSRLTVL.

The rearrangement uses TRBV19 and TRBJ1-2; 9 nucleotides agree with TRBD1. Per germline, CDR1 LNHDA and CDR2 SQIVND (reference sequence). Unmatched junction bases numbered 3, after V lost 5 bases and J lost 2 bases. The CDR3 spans 14 residues. The CDR3 protein is CASSPGTGNYGYTF. The CDR3 bases are TGTGCCAGTAGTCCCGGGACAGGGAACTATGGCTACACCTTC.

The J gene is TRBJ1-5, the V gene TRBV9, with D hard to call. The CDR3 is 14 residues long. The V gene's germline CDR1 is SGDLS and CDR2 YYNGEE. The V end lost 3 bases, the J end lost 4 bases, and 11 bases lay between the germline ends. The CDR3 here is CASSADGPNQPQHF. CDR3 nucleotides: TGTGCCAGCAGCGCGGACGGGCCAAATCAGCCCCAGCATTTT.

The rearrangement links TRBV14 to TRBJ2-5; the D gene is possibly TRBD1 (6 bases). Germline V gene data show CDR1 as SGHDN and CDR2 as FVKESK. V was shortened by 4 bases and J by 5 bases, with 14 bases between the two germline ends. CDR3 length: 14 amino acids. CDR3 region: CASSLTGYRETQYF. The CDR3 DNA reads as TGTGCCAGCAGCCTTACAGGGTATCGGGAGACCCAGTACTTC.

The chain employs TRBV6-5 and TRBJ1-6, with D hard to call. CDR1 and CDR2 from the germline V gene are MNHEY and SVGAGI. There are 13 residues in the CDR3. Trimming cost V 5 bases and J 6 bases, with 8 bases left between them. The CDR3 reads CASSPGPNSPLHF. The CDR3 DNA reads TGTGCCAGCAGTCCAGGACCTAATTCACCCCTCCACTTT.

This clone is a singleton in its sample. The V gene is TRBV27, the J gene TRBJ1-4, with 7 bases aligning to TRBD1. Germline loops: CDR1 MNHEY, CDR2 SMNVEV (reference sequence). V lost 6 bases, J lost 2 bases, and 12 bases stayed unmatched. CDR3 length equals 17 residues. Here the CDR3 DNA reads TGTGCCAGCAGCCCGACAGGGTTCCCGGAGACTAATGAAAAACTGTTTTTT. Amino acids: CASSPTGFPETNEKLFF.

The V and J genes are TRBV28 and TRBJ1-5; 10 positions agree with TRBD1. Germline-derived CDR1 and CDR2 are MDHEN and SYDVKM. Losses at the gene ends were 3 bases for V and 10 bases for J; bases not matched to a gene: 9. The CDR3 is made up of 15 amino acids. The CDR3 spells CASSLGGTGATPQHF. In DNA form, the CDR3 reads TGTGCCAGCAGTTTGGGTGGGACAGGGGCTACTCCCCAGCATTTT. The complete variable domain, with remaining parts taken from reference TRBV28 and TRBJ1-5, reads DVKVTQSSRYLVKRTGEKVFLECVQDMDHENMFWYRQDPGLGLRLIYFSYDVKMKEKGDIPEGYSVSREKKERFSLILESASTNQTSMYLCASSLGGTGATPQHFGDGTRLSIL.

V gene TRBV5-1 combines with J gene TRBJ2-7; no clear D. V was clipped by 1 base and J by 3 bases, with 8 bases between them. CDR1 and CDR2 from the germline V gene are SGHRS and YFSETQ. The CDR3 is 13 residues long. CDR3 coding DNA: TGCGCCAGCAGCTTGAACAGACTCTACGAGCAGTACTTC. As protein: CASSLNRLYEQYF.

The rearrangement links TRBV24-1 to TRBJ1-5; unclear D gene. Looked up from germline, CDR1 is KGHDR and CDR2 is SFDVKD. CDR3 size: 13 residues. V dropped 6 bases and J dropped 7 bases, with 12 bases sitting between them. The CDR3 DNA reads as TGTGCCACCAGTTCGGGATCCTTCCAGCCCCAGCATTTT. It is translated as CATSSGSFQPQHF.